The rows below give T cell receptor beta chains drawn from one sample of a study of blood T cells in healthy people across ages. Via MiXCR, TCRdb re-called the 5' RACE reads, giving one row per CDR3 protein. The repertoire has about 670,000 distinct CDR3 sequences, around 52% of them found once; the top ten carry roughly 12%. Sequences were obtained from blood. These receptors were collected from a woman over 75 in good health. CDR3s include the opening cysteine and the closing phenylalanine or tryptophan. The D gene is left open where the match is weak. Clone size, where shown, is once, few, many, or a class for clones that have expanded.

cdr3_aa cdr3_nt d_call clone_size j_call v_call
CAWTYTDTQYF TGTGCCTGGACCTACACAGATACGCAGTATTTT - few TRBJ2-3 TRBV30
CASSRDRRMGAFF TGTGCCAGCAGTAGGGACAGGCGAATGGGGGCTTTCTTT TRBD1 few TRBJ1-1 TRBV2
CASSQRLAGVDNEQFF TGTGCCAGCAGCCAAAGGCTAGCGGGGGTTGATAACGAGCAGTTCTTC TRBD2 - TRBJ2-1 TRBV27
CASSQRENNEQFF TGTGCCAGCAGCCAGCGGGAGAACAATGAGCAGTTCTTC TRBD2 - TRBJ2-1 TRBV6-6
CASSLIAGANVLTF TGTGCCAGCAGCTTGATTGCTGGGGCCAACGTCCTGACTTTC - many TRBJ2-6 TRBV5-5
CASSPARENEQYF TGTGCCAGCAGCCCAGCCAGGGAGAATGAGCAGTACTTC - - TRBJ2-5 TRBV16
CASSYLRKRGGNIQYF TGTGCCAGCAGTTACCTCCGCAAACGGGGGGGAAACATTCAGTACTTC TRBD2 - TRBJ2-4 TRBV6-2/TRBV6-3
CASSFAPGVNTQYF TGTGCCAGCAGTTTTGCTCCGGGGGTTAATACGCAGTATTTT - many TRBJ2-3 TRBV12-3/TRBV12-4
CASSRTGGNSGANVLTF TGTGCCAGCAGCCGGACAGGGGGGAACTCTGGGGCCAACGTCCTGACTTTC TRBD1 - TRBJ2-6 TRBV12-3/TRBV12-4
CASSQEETRGISEQFF TGCGCCAGCAGCCAAGAAGAGACTAGGGGAATTTCCGAGCAGTTCTTC - - TRBJ2-1 TRBV4-1
CSIRGALNTGELFF TGCAGCATACGGGGGGCCCTGAACACCGGGGAGCTGTTTTTT - few TRBJ2-2 TRBV29-1
CASSGTGTTNEQYF TGTGCCAGCAGCGGCACCGGGACTACAAATGAGCAGTACTTC TRBD2 - TRBJ2-5 TRBV9
CASSLGSGTGLTWNTQYF TGTGCCAGCAGCTTAGGGTCCGGGACAGGTTTAACCTGGAATACGCAGTATTTT TRBD1 - TRBJ2-3 TRBV11-2
CSARDGGGVNNEQYF TGCAGTGCTAGAGATGGGGGAGGGGTCAACAATGAGCAGTACTTC TRBD2 - TRBJ2-7 TRBV20-1
CASSYSKVLNTEAFF TGTGCCAGCAGTTACTCGAAAGTATTGAACACTGAAGCTTTCTTT - few TRBJ1-1 TRBV6-5
CASSPGTRVNEQFF TGTGCCAGCAGCCCCGGGACTAGAGTAAATGAGCAGTTCTTC TRBD2 - TRBJ2-1 TRBV7-6
CASTQRPMGANVLTF TGTGCCAGCACCCAGAGGCCGATGGGGGCCAACGTCCTGACTTTC - many TRBJ2-6 TRBV27
CASSPSSGRVNEQFF TGTGCCAGCAGTCCCTCTAGCGGGAGGGTGAATGAGCAGTTCTTC TRBD2 once TRBJ2-1 TRBV12-3/TRBV12-4
CSANPPEGQNTEAFF TGCAGTGCTAACCCCCCGGAAGGGCAGAACACTGAAGCTTTCTTT - - TRBJ1-1 TRBV20-1
CASSLDGLHNEQFF TGCGCCAGCAGCTTGGACGGGTTGCACAATGAGCAGTTCTTC - - TRBJ2-1 TRBV5-1
CSASDATKGQETQYF TGCAGTGCTAGCGACGCGACTAAGGGCCAAGAGACCCAGTACTTC - - TRBJ2-5 TRBV20-1
CASSQAPRANEQFF TGTGCCAGCAGCCAAGCCCCTCGAGCCAATGAGCAGTTCTTC - - TRBJ2-1 TRBV3-1
CASSEAPLAQYEQYF TGTGCCAGCAGTGAAGCGCCCCTGGCGCAGTATGAGCAGTACTTC - - TRBJ2-5 TRBV6-1
CASSVEASGDTQYF TGTGCCAGCAGCGTAGAGGCTAGCGGGGACACGCAGTATTTT TRBD2 - TRBJ2-3 TRBV9
CSVGGGVSTDTQYF TGCAGCGTTGGGGGTGGAGTTAGCACAGATACGCAGTATTTT - - TRBJ2-3 TRBV29-1
CASSAGGTEAFF TGTGCCAGCAGTGCCGGTGGCACTGAAGCTTTCTTT - many TRBJ1-1 TRBV2
CSATGHTNTGELFF TGCAGCGCTACCGGACATACGAACACCGGGGAGCTGTTTTTT - - TRBJ2-2 TRBV29-1
CASSLGVLAGDNEQFF TGCGCCAGCAGCTTGGGCGTCCTAGCGGGAGACAATGAGCAGTTCTTC TRBD2 - TRBJ2-1 TRBV5-1
CVSSLEGLYNEQFF TGCGTCAGCAGCTTGGAGGGACTTTACAATGAGCAGTTCTTC - - TRBJ2-1 TRBV5-1
CSTGADNEQFF TGCAGCACGGGAGCCGACAATGAGCAGTTCTTC - - TRBJ2-1 TRBV29-1
CASSLAGSSDTQYF TGTGCCAGCAGCTTAGCAGGGAGCTCGGATACGCAGTATTTT - many TRBJ2-3 TRBV5-1
CASAPAAVGELFF TGTGCCAGCGCACCGGCCGCCGTGGGGGAGCTGTTTTTT - few TRBJ2-2 TRBV18
CASSPGQLGFWPQHF TGTGCCAGCAGCCCCGGGCAGCTCGGTTTTTGGCCCCAGCATTTT - - TRBJ1-5 TRBV12-3/TRBV12-4
CASSPRRTNYGYTF TGTGCCAGCAGCCCCAGGAGAACTAACTATGGCTACACCTTC - - TRBJ1-2 TRBV16
CASSANAGQTNSPLHF TGTGCCAGCAGCGCGAACGCGGGACAGACGAATTCACCCCTCCACTTT TRBD1 - TRBJ1-6 TRBV9
CASALALYNEQYF TGCGCCAGCGCACTAGCGCTCTACAATGAGCAGTACTTC TRBD2 - TRBJ2-5 TRBV5-1
CASSLMTREGFYNEQFF TGTGCCAGCAGCTTAATGACGCGGGAGGGGTTCTACAATGAGCAGTTCTTC TRBD2 - TRBJ2-1 TRBV7-9